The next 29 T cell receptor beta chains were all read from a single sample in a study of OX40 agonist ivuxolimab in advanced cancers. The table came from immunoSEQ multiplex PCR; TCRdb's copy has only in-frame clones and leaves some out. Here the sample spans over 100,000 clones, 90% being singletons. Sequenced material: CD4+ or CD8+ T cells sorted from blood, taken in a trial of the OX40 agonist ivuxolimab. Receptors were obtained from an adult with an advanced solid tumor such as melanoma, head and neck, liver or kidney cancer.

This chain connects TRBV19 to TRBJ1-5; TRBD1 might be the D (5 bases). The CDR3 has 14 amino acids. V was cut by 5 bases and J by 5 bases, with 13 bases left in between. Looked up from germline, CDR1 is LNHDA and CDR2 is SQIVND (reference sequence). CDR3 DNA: TGTGCCAGTAGTGGGGACGTGGCCCATCAGCCCCAGCATTTT. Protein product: CASSGDVAHQPQHF. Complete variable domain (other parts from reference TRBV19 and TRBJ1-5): DGGITQSPKYLFRKEGQNVTLSCEQNLNHDAMYWYRQDPGQGLRLIYYSQIVNDFQKGDIAEGYSVSREKKESFPLTVTSAQKNPTAFYLCASSGDVAHQPQHFGDGTRLSIL.

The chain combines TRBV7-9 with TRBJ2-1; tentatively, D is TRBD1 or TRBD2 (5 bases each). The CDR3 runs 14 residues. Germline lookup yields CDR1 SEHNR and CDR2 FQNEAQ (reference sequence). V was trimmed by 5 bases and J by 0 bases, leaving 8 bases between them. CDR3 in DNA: TGTGCCAGCAGCCCGGGGCCCTCCTACAATGAGCAGTTCTTC. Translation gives CASSPGPSYNEQFF. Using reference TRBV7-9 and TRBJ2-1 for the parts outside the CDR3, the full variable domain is DTGVSQNPRHKITKRGQNVTFRCDPISEHNRLYWYRQTLGQGPEFLTYFQNEAQLEKSRLLSDRFSAERPKGSFSTLEIQRTEQGDSAMYLCASSPGPSYNEQFFGPGTRLTVL.

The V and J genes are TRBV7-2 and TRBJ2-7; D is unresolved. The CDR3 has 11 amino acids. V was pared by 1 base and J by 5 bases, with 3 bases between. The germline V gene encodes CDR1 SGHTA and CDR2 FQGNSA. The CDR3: CASSLGNEQYF. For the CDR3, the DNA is TGTGCCAGCAGCTTAGGGAACGAGCAGTACTTC.

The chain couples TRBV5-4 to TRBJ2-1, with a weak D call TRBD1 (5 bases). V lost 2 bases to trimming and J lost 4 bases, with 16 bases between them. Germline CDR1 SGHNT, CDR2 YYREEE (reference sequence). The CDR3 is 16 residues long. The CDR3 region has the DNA TGTGCCAGCAGCTTTAGGGGCCGACAACCATACAATGAGCAGTTCTTC. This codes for CASSFRGRQPYNEQFF. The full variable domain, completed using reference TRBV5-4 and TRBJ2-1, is ETGVTQSPTHLIKTRGQQVTLRCSSQSGHNTVSWYQQALGQGPQFIFQYYREEENGRGNFPPRFSGLQFPNYSSELNVNALELDDSALYLCASSFRGRQPYNEQFFGPGTRLTVL.

The CDR3 sequence is CSVQEGAGEQYF. The CDR3 DNA sequence: TGCAGCGTTCAGGAGGGGGCGGGAGAGCAGTACTTC. The chain employs TRBV29-1 and TRBJ2-5; D possibly matches TRBD1 or TRBD2 (7 bases each). Germline lookup yields CDR1 SQVTM and CDR2 ANQGSEA. The CDR3 totals 12 residues. Trimming left V 5 bases short and J 11 bases short, with 18 bases between.

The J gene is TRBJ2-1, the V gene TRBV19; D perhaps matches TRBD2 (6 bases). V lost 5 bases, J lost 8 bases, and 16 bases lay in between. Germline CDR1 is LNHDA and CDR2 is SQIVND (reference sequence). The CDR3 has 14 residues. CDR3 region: CASSAGTTRYEQFF. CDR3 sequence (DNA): TGTGCCAGTAGTGCCGGGACGACTAGGTATGAGCAGTTCTTC.

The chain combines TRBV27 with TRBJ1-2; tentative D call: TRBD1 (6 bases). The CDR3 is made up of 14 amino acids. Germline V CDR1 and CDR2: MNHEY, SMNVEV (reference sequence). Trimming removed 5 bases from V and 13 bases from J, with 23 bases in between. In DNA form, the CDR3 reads TGTGCCAGCAGTACCGACTCCAACAGGGTCGGAGTCACCTTC. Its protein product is CASSTDSNRVGVTF.

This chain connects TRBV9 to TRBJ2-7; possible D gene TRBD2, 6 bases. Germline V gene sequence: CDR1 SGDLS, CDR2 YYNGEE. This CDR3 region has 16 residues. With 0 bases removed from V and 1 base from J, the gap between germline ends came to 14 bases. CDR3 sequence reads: CASSVGRGSGSYEQYF. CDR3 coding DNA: TGTGCCAGCAGCGTAGGGCGGGGTAGTGGATCCTACGAGCAGTACTTC.

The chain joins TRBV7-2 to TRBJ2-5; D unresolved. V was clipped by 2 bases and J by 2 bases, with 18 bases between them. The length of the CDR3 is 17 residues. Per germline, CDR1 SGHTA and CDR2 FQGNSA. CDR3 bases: TGTGCCAGCAGCTTAAGTTTACAGCCCCGCTTTCAAGAGACCCAGTACTTC. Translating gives CASSLSLQPRFQETQYF.

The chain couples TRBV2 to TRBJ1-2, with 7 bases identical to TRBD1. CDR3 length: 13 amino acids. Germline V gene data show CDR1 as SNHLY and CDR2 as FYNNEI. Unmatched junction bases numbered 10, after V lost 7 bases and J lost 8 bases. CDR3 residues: CASTRTGALGYTF. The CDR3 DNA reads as TGTGCCAGCACAAGAACAGGGGCCTTAGGCTACACCTTC.

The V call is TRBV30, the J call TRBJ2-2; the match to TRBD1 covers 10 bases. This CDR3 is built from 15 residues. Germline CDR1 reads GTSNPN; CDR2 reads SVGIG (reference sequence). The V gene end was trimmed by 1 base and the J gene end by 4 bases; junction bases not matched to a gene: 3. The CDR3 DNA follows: TGTGCCTGGAGTGACGGACAGGGGGGCACCGGGGAGCTGTTTTTT. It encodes CAWSDGQGGTGELFF.

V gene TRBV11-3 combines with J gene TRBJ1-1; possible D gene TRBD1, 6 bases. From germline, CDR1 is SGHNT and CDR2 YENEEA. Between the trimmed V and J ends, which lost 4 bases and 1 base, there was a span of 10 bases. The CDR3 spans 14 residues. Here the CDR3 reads CASSSRGKNTEAFF. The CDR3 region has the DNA TGTGCCAGCAGCTCGAGGGGGAAGAACACTGAAGCTTTCTTT.

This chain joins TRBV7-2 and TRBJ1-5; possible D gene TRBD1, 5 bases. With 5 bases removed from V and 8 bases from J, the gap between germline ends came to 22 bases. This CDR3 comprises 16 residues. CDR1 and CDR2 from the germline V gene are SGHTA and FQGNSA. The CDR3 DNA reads TGTGCCAGCAGCCCCCCACGGGAAGGTGGGGCGAAGCCCCAGCATTTT. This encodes CASSPPREGGAKPQHF. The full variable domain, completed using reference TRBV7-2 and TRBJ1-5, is GAGVSQSPSNKVTEKGKDVELRCDPISGHTALYWYRQSLGQGLEFLIYFQGNSAPDKSGLPSDRFSAERTGGSVSTLTIQRTQQEDSAVYLCASSPPREGGAKPQHFGDGTRLSIL.

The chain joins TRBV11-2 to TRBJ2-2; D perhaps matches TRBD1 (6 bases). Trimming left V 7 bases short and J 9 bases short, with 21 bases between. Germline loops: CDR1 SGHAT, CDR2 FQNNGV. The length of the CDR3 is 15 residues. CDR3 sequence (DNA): TGTGCCAGCACCCCCAGGGGCGAATGGGACCGGGAGCTGTTTTTT. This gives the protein CASTPRGEWDRELFF. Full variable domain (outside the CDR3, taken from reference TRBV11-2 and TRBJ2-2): EAGVAQSPRYKIIEKRQSVAFWCNPISGHATLYWYQQILGQGPKLLIQFQNNGVVDDSQLPKDRFSAERLKGVDSTLKIQPAKLEDSAVYLCASTPRGEWDRELFFGEGSRLTVL.

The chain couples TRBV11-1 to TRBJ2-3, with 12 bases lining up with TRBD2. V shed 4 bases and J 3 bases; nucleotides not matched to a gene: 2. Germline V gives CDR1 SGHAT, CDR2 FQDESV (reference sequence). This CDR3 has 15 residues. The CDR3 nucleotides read TGTGCCAGCAGCTCGGGACTAGCGGGTACAGATACGCAGTATTTT. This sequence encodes CASSSGLAGTDTQYF.

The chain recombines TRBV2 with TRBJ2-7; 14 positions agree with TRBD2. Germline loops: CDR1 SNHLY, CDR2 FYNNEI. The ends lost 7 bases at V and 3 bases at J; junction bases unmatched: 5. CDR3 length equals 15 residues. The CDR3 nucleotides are TGTGCCAGCACCGTCGGGACTAGCGGGAGCTACGAGCAGTACTTC. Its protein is CASTVGTSGSYEQYF.

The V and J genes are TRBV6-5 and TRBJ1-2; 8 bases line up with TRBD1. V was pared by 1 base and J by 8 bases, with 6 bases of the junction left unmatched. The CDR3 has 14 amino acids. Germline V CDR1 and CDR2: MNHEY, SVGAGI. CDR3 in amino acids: CASSYYDRGGGYTF. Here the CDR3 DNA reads TGTGCCAGCAGTTACTATGACAGGGGAGGAGGCTACACCTTC.

CDR3 nucleotide sequence: TGTGCCAGCAGCCCCCCGGACATACCGGGATCCACTGAAGCTTTCTTT. Encoded protein: CASSPPDIPGSTEAFF. The V call is TRBV7-2, the J call TRBJ1-1; a weak D match, TRBD1 (5 bases). Per germline, CDR1 SGHTA and CDR2 FQGNSA. This CDR3 contains 16 residues. V was trimmed by 5 bases and J by 4 bases, leaving 20 bases between them.

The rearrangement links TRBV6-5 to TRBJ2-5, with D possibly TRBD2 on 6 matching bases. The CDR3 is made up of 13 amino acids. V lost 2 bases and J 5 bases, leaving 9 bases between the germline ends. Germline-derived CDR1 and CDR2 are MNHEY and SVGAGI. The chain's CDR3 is CASSYGGRETQYF. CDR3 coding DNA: TGTGCCAGCAGTTACGGGGGGAGGGAGACCCAGTACTTC.

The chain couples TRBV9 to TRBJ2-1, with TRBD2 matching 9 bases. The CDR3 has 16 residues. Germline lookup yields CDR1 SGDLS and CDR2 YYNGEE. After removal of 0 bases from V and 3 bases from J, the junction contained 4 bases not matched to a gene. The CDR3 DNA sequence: TGTGCCAGCAGCGTAGCTACGACTAGCGGCTACAATGAGCAGTTCTTC. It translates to CASSVATTSGYNEQFF.

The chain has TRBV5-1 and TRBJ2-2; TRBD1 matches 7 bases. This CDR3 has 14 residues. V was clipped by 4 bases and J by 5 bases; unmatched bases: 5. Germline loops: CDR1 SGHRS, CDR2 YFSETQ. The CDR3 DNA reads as TGCGCCAGCAGCGTCTTACAGGGGACCGGGGAGCTGTTTTTT. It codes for CASSVLQGTGELFF.

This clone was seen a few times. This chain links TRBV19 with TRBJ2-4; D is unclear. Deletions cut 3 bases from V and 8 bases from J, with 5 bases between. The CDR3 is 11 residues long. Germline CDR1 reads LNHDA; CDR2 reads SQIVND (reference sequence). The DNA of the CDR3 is TGTGCCAGTAGTATGGCGGACATTCAGTACTTC. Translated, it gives CASSMADIQYF.

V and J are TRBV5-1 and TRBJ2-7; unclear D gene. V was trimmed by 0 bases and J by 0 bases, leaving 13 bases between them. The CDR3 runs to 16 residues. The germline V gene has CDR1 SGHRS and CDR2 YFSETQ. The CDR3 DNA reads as TGCGCCAGCAGCTTGGCACTGGCCCCCAGCTCCTACGAGCAGTACTTC. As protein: CASSLALAPSSYEQYF.

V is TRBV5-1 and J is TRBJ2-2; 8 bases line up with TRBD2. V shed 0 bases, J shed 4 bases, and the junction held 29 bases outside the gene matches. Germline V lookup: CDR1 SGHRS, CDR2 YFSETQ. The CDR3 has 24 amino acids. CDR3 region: CASSLGWFTREVALRRLATGELFF. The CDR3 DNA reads TGCGCCAGCAGCTTGGGCTGGTTTACGCGGGAGGTAGCTTTACGGCGATTGGCCACCGGGGAGCTGTTTTTT.

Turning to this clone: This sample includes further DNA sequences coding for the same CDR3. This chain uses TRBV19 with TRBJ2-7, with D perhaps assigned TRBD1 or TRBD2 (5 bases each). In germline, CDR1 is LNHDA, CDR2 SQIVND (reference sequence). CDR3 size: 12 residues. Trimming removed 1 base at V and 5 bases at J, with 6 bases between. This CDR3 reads CASSIGGNEQYF. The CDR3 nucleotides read TGTGCCAGTAGTATAGGGGGGAACGAGCAGTACTTC.

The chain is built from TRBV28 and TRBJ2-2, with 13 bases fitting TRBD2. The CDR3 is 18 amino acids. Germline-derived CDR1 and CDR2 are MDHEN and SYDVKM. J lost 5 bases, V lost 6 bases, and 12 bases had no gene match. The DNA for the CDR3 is TGTGCCAGCAGCCCTGCCGGACTAGCGGGAGTGGGGACCGGGGAGCTGTTTTTT. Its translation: CASSPAGLAGVGTGELFF.

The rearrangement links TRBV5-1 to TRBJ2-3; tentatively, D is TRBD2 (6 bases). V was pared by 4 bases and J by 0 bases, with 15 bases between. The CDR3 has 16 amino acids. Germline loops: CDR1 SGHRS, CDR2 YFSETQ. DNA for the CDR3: TGCGCCAGCAGCCCTAGGGTGGGGACTAGCACAGATACGCAGTATTTT. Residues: CASSPRVGTSTDTQYF.

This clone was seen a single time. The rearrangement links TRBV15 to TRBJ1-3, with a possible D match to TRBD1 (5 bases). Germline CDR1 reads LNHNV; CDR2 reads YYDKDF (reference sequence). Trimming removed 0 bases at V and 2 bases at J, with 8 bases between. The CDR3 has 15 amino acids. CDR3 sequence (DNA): TGTGCCACCAGCAGAGACAGGGTGGCTGGAAACACCATATATTTT. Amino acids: CATSRDRVAGNTIYF.

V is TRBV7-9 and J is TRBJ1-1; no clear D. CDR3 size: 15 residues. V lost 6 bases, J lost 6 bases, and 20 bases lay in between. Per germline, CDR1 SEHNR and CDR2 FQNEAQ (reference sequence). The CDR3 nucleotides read TGTGCCAGCAGACAATTAATCGAGGACCGCGCTGAAGCTTTCTTT. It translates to CASRQLIEDRAEAFF. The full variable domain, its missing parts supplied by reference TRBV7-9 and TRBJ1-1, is DTGVSQNPRHKITKRGQNVTFRCDPISEHNRLYWYRQTLGQGPEFLTYFQNEAQLEKSRLLSDRFSAERPKGSFSTLEIQRTEQGDSAMYLCASRQLIEDRAEAFFGQGTRLTVV.